Below, 4 T cell receptor beta chains from the same sample are listed, as sequenced in a study of human T cells and chemical hapten exposure. In TCRdb, the RACE reads were re-called with MiXCR into one record per CDR3 protein. The sample includes 50,000 to 70,000 distinct CDR3 sequences, roughly 12% of them seen just once. Documented time point: patch test 3, about 24 weeks after DPC sensitization. Stated treatment: therapeutic diphenylcyclopropenone sensitization with weekly scalp DPC. The sequences come from whole blood, collected in connection with sensitization to the hapten diphenylcyclopropenone (DPC). The source of these receptors is a young man with alopecia areata. Some clones in this sample may be carry-over from other donors' samples.

Many counts were recorded for this clonotype. V and J are TRBV7-8 and TRBJ1-1; D perhaps matches TRBD1 (6 bases). This CDR3 contains 17 residues. V lost 1 base and J lost 1, with 16 bases in between. Germline V lookup: CDR1 SGHVS, CDR2 FQNEAQ. The CDR3 DNA reads TGTGCCAGCAGCTTAGAGTTGATGGGGGCGGCGAACACTGAAGCTTTCTTT. It is translated as CASSLELMGAANTEAFF.

The chain carries TRBV27 and TRBJ2-3; no clear D gene. Germline V gene data show CDR1 as MNHEY and CDR2 as SMNVEV (reference sequence). This CDR3 contains 13 residues. The V end was cut by 5 bases, the J end by 8 bases, with 14 bases between. CDR3 sequence: CASSTSLNFTQYF. CDR3 nucleotide sequence: TGTGCCAGCAGTACCTCCCTCAATTTTACGCAGTATTTT.

This clonotype was counted between two and nine times. The chain combines TRBV5-1 with TRBJ2-1; unclear D gene. Germline-derived CDR1 and CDR2 are SGHRS and YFSETQ. V shed 2 bases and J shed 4 bases, with 10 bases lying between them. The CDR3 covers 14 residues. The CDR3 coding sequence is TGCGCCAGCAGCTTCGGCGACACGTACAATGAGCAGTTCTTC. Translation: CASSFGDTYNEQFF.

This clonotype was detected many times. The J gene is TRBJ2-7, the V gene TRBV7-9; the D gene is possibly TRBD2 (6 bases). Trimming cost V 5 bases and J 7 bases, with 15 bases left between them. Per the germline V gene, CDR1 is SEHNR and CDR2 is FQNEAQ (reference sequence). The CDR3 sequence is 13 residues long. The CDR3 loop is CASSQPGVREQYF. The CDR3 DNA sequence: TGTGCCAGCAGCCAACCGGGGGTACGGGAGCAGTACTTC.